This T cell receptor (beta chain) was documented in a study of blood T cell repertoires in COVID-19. About the study: The study drew acute and convalescent COVID-19 samples from the United States, Italy and Spain. PBMCs, B-cell-depleted T cells, or T cells were the source of the cDNA or gDNA that made up the material.

Trimming removed 2 bases from V and 1 base from J, with 6 bases in between. CDR1 is MNHNS and CDR2 is SASEGT in the germline V gene. The CDR3 contains 14 residues. This clone was counted between two and nine times. Only in-frame clones appear in the TCRdb table, and some are missing; sequencing was by immunoSEQ multiplex PCR. Among 350,000 to 500,000 clones listed, around nine tenths were seen once. The J gene is TRBJ1-5, the V gene TRBV6-1; D is unresolved. The TCR was taken from a woman aged 18 to 35 who had been exposed to COVID-19. Sequencing used PBMCs or T cells enriched from blood (not recorded which). The CDR3 loop reads CASSEFRSNQPQHF. Here the CDR3 DNA reads TGTGCCAGCAGTGAATTCAGAAGCAATCAGCCCCAGCATTTT.